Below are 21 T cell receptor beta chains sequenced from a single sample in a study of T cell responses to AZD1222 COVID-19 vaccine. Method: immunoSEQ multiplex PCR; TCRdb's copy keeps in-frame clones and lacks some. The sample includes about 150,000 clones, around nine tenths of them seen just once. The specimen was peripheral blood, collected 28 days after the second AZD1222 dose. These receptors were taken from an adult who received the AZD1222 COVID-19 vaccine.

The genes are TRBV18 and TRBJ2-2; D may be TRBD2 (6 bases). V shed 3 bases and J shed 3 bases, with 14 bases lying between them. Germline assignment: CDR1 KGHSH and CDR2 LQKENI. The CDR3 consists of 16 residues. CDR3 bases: TGTGCCAGCTCACCCGCCGGAGGGCGCGACACCGGGGAGCTGTTTTTT. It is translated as CASSPAGGRDTGELFF.

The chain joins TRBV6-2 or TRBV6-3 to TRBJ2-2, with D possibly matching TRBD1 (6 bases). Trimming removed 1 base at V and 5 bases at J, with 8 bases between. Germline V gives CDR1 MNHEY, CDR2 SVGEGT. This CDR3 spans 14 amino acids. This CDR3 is CASSYFGQTGELFF. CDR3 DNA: TGTGCCAGCAGTTACTTCGGACAGACCGGGGAGCTGTTTTTT.

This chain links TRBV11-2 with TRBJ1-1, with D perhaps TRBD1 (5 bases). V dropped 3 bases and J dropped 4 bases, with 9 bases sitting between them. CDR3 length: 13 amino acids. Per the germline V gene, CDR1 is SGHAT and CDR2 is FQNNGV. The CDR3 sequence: CASSFFQGTEAFF. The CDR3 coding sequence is TGTGCCAGCAGCTTTTTTCAGGGCACTGAAGCTTTCTTT.

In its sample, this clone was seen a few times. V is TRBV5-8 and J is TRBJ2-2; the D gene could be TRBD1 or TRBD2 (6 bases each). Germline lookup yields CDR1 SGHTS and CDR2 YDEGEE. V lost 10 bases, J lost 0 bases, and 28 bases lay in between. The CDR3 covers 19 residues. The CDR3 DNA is TGTGCCGGGCCCCGTAGTGTAGGGGGGCGACCTACGAACACCGGGGAGCTGTTTTTT. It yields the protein CAGPRSVGGRPTNTGELFF.

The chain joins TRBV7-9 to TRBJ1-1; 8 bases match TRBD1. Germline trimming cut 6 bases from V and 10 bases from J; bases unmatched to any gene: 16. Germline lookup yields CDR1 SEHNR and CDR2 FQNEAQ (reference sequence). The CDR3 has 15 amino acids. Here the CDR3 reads CASSSTGQGLTRAFF. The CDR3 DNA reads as TGTGCCAGCAGTTCGACCGGACAGGGCCTCACTCGAGCTTTCTTT.

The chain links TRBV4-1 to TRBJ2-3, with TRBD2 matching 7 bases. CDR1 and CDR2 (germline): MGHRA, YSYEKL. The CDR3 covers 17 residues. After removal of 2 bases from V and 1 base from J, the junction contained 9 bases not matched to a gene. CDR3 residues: CASSQTTGGLRTDTQYF. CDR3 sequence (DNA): TGCGCCAGCAGCCAAACCACGGGGGGACTCCGCACAGATACGCAGTATTTT.

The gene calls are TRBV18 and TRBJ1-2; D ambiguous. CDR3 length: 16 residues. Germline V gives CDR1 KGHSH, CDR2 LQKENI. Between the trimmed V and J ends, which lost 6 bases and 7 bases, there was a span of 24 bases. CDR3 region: CASSPFTGRLDSGYTF. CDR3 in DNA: TGTGCCAGCTCCCCCTTCACGGGGAGGTTAGATAGTGGCTACACCTTC. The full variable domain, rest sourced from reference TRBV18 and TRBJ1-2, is NAGVMQNPRHLVRRRGQEARLRCSPMKGHSHVYWYRQLPEEGLKFMVYLQKENIIDESGMPKERFSAEFPKEGPSILRIQQVVRGDSAAYFCASSPFTGRLDSGYTFGSGTRLTVV.

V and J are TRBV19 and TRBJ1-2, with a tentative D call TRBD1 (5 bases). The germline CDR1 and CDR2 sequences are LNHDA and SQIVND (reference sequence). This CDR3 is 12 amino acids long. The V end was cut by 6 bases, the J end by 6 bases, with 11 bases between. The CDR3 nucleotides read TGTGCCAGTAGCTCGTTGGGGGATGGCTACACCTTC. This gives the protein CASSSLGDGYTF. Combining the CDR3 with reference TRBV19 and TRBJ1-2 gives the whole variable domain DGGITQSPKYLFRKEGQNVTLSCEQNLNHDAMYWYRQDPGQGLRLIYYSQIVNDFQKGDIAEGYSVSREKKESFPLTVTSAQKNPTAFYLCASSSLGDGYTFGSGTRLTVV.

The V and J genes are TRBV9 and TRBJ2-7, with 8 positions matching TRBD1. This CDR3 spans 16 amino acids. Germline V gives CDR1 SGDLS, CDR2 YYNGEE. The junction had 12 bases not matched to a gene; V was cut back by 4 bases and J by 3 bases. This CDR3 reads CASSPNLDRGGYEQYF. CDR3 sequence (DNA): TGTGCCAGCAGCCCCAACCTAGACAGGGGAGGCTACGAGCAGTACTTC.

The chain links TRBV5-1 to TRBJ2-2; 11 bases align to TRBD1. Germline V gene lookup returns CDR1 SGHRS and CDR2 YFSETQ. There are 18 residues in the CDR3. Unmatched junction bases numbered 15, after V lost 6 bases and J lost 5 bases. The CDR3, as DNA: TGCGCCAGCAAAACCCCAACCCCCGGACAGGGGGCAACCGGGGAGCTGTTTTTT. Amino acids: CASKTPTPGQGATGELFF.

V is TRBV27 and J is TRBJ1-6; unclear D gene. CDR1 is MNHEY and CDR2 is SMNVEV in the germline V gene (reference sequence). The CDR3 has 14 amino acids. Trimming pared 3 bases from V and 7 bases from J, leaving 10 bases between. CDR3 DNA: TGTGCCAGCAGTTTGGTGGCGGCGAATTCACCCCTCCACTTT. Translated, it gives CASSLVAANSPLHF.

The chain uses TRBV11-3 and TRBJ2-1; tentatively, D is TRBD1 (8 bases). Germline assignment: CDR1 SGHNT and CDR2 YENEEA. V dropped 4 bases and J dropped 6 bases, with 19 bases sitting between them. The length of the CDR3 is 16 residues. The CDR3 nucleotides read TGTGCCAGCAGCTCCAGACGGACAGGGAGGGTCAATGAGCAGTTCTTC. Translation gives CASSSRRTGRVNEQFF.

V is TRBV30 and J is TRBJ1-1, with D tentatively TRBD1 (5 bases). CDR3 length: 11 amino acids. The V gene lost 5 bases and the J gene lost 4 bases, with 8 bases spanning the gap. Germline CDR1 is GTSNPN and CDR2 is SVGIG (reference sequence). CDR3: CAWDQGTEAFF. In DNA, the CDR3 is TGTGCCTGGGACCAGGGCACTGAAGCTTTCTTT.

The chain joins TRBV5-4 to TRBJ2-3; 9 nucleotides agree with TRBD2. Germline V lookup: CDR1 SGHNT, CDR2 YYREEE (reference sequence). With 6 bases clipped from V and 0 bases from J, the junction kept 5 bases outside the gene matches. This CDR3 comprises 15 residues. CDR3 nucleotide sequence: TGTGCCAGCACCCTAGCGGGACCCAGCACAGATACGCAGTATTTT. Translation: CASTLAGPSTDTQYF. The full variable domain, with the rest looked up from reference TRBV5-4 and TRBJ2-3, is ETGVTQSPTHLIKTRGQQVTLRCSSQSGHNTVSWYQQALGQGPQFIFQYYREEENGRGNFPPRFSGLQFPNYSSELNVNALELDDSALYLCASTLAGPSTDTQYFGPGTRLTVL.

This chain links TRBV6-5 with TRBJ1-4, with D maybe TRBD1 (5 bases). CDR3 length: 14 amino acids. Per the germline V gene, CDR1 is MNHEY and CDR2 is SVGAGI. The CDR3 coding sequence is TGTGGGACCGGGACGGCTGCAACTAATGAAAAACTGTTTTTT. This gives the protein CGTGTAATNEKLFF.

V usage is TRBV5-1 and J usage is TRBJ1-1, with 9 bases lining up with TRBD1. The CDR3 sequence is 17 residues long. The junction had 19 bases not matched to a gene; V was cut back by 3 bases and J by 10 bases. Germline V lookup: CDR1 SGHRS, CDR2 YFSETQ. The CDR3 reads CASSSLSGTGLSVRAFF. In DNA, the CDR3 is TGCGCCAGCAGCTCGTTGTCCGGGACAGGGTTGTCGGTTCGAGCTTTCTTT.

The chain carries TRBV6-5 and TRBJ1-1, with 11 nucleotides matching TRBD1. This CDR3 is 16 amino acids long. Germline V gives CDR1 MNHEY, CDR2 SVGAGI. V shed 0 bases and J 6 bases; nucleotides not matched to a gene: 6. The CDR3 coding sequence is TGTGCCAGCAGTTACTCAGATCGGACAGGGGGCCCTGAAGCTTTCTTT. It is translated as CASSYSDRTGGPEAFF.

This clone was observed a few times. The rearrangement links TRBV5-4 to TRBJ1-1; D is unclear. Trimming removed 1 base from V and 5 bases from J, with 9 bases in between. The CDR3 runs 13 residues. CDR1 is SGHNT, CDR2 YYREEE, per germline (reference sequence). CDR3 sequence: CASSLRAGTEAFF. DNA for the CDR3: TGTGCCAGCAGCTTGCGAGCGGGAACTGAAGCTTTCTTT.

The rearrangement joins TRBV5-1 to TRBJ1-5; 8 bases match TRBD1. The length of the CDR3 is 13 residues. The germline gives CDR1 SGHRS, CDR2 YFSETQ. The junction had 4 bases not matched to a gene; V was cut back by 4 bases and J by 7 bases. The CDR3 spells CASSPTGAQPQHF. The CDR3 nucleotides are TGCGCCAGCAGCCCGACAGGGGCCCAGCCCCAGCATTTT.

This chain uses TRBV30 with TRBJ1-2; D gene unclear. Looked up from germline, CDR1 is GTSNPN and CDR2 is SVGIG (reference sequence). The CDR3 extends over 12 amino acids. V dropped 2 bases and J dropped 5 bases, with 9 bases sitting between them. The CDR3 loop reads CAWSRVRYGYTF. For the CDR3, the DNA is TGTGCCTGGAGTAGAGTTCGTTATGGCTACACCTTC.

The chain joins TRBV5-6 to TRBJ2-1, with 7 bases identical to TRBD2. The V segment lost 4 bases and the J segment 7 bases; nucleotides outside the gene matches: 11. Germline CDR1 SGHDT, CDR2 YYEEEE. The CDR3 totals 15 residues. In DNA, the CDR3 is TGTGCCAGCAGCAGGGGTGGCGGGGGAGTTAATGAGCAGTTCTTC. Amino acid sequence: CASSRGGGGVNEQFF.